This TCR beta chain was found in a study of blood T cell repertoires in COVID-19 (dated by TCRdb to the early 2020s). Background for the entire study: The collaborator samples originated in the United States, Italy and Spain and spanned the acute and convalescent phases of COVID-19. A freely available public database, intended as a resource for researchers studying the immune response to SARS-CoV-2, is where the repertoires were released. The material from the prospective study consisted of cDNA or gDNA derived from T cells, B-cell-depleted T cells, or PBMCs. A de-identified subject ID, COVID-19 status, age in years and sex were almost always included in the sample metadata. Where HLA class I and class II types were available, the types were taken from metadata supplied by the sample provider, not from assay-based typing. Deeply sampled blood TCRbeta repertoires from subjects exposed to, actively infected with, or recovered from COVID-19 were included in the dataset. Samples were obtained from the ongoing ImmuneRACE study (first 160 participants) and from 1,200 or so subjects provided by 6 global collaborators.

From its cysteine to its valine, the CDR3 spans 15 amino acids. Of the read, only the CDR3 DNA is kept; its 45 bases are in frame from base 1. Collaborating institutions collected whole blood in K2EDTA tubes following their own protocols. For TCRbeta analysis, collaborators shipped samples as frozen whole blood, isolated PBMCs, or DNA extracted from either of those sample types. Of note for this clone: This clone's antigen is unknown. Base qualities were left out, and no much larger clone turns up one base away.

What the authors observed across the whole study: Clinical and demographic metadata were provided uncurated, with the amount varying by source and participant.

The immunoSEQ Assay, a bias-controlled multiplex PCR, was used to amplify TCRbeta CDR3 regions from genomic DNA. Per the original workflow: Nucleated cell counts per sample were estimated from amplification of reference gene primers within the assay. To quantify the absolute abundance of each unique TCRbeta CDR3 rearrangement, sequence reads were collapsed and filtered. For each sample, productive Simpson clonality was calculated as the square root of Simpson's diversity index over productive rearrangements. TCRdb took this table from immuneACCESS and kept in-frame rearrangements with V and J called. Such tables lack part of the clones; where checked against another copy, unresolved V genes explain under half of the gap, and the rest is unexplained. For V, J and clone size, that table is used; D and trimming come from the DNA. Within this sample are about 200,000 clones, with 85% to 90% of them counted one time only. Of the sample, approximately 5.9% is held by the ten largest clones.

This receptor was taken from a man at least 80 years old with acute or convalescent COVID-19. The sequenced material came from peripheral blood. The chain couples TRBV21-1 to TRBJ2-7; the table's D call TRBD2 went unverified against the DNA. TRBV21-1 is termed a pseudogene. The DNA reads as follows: TGTGCCAGCAGCTTGAACTGCGGGGACGGGCACGAGCAGTACGTC. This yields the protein CASSLNCGDGHEQYV.